The clone carrying this T cell receptor (beta chain) occurred many times. Its target is not known. Germline-derived CDR1 and CDR2 are SGHVT and SQSDAQ. With 0 bases removed from V and 10 bases from J, the gap between germline ends came to 15 bases. The length of the CDR3 is 14 residues. These data originate in a study of T cell repertoires in cytomegalovirus infection. The wider study: Public TCR beta signatures marked donors with CMV infection and the matching HLA. Overall study results and limits: Public TCR beta family frequency separated CMV-and-HLA carriers, including in an independent cohort. HLA-C-restricted TCR beta clonotypes specific for CMV led the ex vivo response.

TCRdb called the reads again in MiXCR, with one record for every CDR3 protein. The repertoire holds fewer than 300,000 distinct CDR3 sequences, with roughly 25% as singletons. The chain employs TRBV7-4 and TRBJ2-5; unclear D gene. Material: PBMCs. The TCR was taken from a human donor in good health (CMV status not recorded). Some clones in this sample may be carry-over from other donors' samples. The CDR3 spells CASSLAPRAGGQYF. DNA of the CDR3: TGTGCCAGCAGCTTAGCGCCCCGTGCTGGTGGCCAGTACTTC.